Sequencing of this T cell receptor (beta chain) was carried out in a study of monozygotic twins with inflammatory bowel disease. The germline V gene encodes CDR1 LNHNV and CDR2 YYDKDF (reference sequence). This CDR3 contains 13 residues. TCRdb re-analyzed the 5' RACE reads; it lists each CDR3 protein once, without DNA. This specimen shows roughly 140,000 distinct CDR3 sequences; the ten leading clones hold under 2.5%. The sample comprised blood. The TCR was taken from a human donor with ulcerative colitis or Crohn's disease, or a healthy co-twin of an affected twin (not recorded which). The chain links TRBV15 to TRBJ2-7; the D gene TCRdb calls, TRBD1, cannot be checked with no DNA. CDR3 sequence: CATSRGSGDEQYF.